What follows describes a single T cell receptor beta chain. Its antigen is still unknown. This entry comes from a study of beta chain features in type 1 diabetes. Study in general: Examination covered roughly 100,000,000 sorted cells spanning all samples.

V lost 3 bases and J lost 2, with 13 bases in between. The CDR3 runs 14 residues. CDR1 is SQVTM and CDR2 is ANQGSEA in the germline V gene. The study reverse transcribed the entire isolated RNA, so it sequenced expressed TCRB transcripts. The table came from immunoSEQ multiplex PCR; TCRdb's copy has only in-frame clones and leaves some out. The table includes roughly 150,000 clones, around 9.7% detected once. Study-wide results and limits: Patients and controls would share equally any PCR tilt toward shorter templates. Moderately but significantly shorter TCRB CDR3s were found in Type 1 diabetes patients in all four CD4+ subsets.

The sequencing sample was made of central memory CD4+ T cells from blood. The TCR sequence derives from a woman younger than 45 with type 1 diabetes. The chain employs TRBV29-1 and TRBJ1-2; D not resolved. The CDR3 bases are TGCAGCGTTGATACAGACATTAACAACTATGGCTACACCTTC. This gives the protein CSVDTDINNYGYTF.